This T cell receptor (beta chain) was documented in a study of cytomegalovirus exposure and HLA in healthy donors. Background on the study: Out of 398 genotyped donors, about 80% belonged to the Caucasian-associated ancestry cluster. Whole-study results and caveats: Later analysis associated a missense DCLRE1C variant with TCR beta V- and J-gene trimming.

A multiplex PCR was run with 60 Vbeta primers and 13 Jbeta primers. Method: immunoSEQ multiplex PCR; TCRdb's copy keeps in-frame clones and lacks some. Its clone listing holds 150,000 to 200,000 clones. The CDR3 is 14 amino acids. Germline lookup yields CDR1 SNHLY and CDR2 FYNNEI. The J segment lost 4 bases and the V segment lost 7 bases, leaving 9 bases of the junction unmatched. On this clone itself: Its specificity is unknown.

The clonotype originates from a young man in good health and CMV-seronegative. V gene TRBV2 combines with J gene TRBJ1-1, with 7 bases aligning to TRBD1. Source material: PBMCs. The CDR3: CASTLTGMFTEAFF. The DNA for the CDR3 is TGTGCCAGCACCTTGACAGGGATGTTCACTGAAGCTTTCTTT.